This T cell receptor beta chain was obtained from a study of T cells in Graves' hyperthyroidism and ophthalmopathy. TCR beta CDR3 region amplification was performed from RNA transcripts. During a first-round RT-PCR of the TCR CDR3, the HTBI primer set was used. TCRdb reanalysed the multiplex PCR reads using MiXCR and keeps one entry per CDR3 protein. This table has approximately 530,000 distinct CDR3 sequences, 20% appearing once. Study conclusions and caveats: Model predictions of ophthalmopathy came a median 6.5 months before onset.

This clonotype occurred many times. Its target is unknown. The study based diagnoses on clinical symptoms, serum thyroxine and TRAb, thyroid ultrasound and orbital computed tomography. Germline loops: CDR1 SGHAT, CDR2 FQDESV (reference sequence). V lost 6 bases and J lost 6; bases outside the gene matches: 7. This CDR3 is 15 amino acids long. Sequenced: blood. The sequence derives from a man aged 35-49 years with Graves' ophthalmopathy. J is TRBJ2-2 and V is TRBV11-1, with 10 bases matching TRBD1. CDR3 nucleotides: TGTGCCAGCAGAACCTACGGACAGGGGGCCGGGGAGCTGTTTTTT. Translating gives CASRTYGQGAGELFF.